Below are 27 T cell receptor beta chains sequenced from a single sample in a study of T cell repertoires in cytomegalovirus infection. No cognate antigen is known for these TCRs. TCRdb processed the reads anew with MiXCR; each CDR3 protein has one entry. This repertoire shows 40,000 to 55,000 distinct CDR3 sequences, 20% to 25% found once; its top ten account for about 90%. The sequences come from CD8+ T cells from cultured PBMCs, collected from culture after CMV antigen stimulation. The receptors stem from a human donor in good health (CMV status not recorded). Some clones in this sample may be carry-over from other donors' samples.

The rearrangement uses TRBV12-3 or TRBV12-4 and TRBJ2-3, with D unresolved. The V end was cut by 7 bases, the J end by 4 bases, with 15 bases between. The CDR3 is made up of 14 amino acids. In nucleotides, the CDR3 is TGTGCCAGCATCGCCTTAGCAGAAGCAGATACGCAGTATTTT. Its translation is CASIALAEADTQYF.

The chain has TRBV6-1 and TRBJ2-7; D might be TRBD2 (6 bases). CDR3 size: 15 residues. Germline values: CDR1 MNHNS, CDR2 SASEGT. V lost 4 bases to trimming and J lost 0 bases, with 13 bases between them. CDR3 protein: CASSGFGLYSYEQYF. The CDR3 DNA is TGTGCCAGCAGTGGATTCGGACTATACTCCTACGAGCAGTACTTC.

The genes are TRBV6-2 or TRBV6-3 and TRBJ2-1, with D perhaps matching TRBD2 (6 bases). Trimming pared 2 bases from V and 7 bases from J, leaving 9 bases between. CDR1 and CDR2 (germline): MNHEY, SVGEGT. CDR3 length: 13 residues. Here the CDR3 reads CASSYTSQNEQFF. In nucleotides, the CDR3 is TGTGCCAGCAGTTACACTAGCCAGAATGAGCAGTTCTTC.

Many counts were recorded for this clonotype. The chain combines TRBV7-2 with TRBJ2-7; 13 bases agree with TRBD2. Trimming removed 5 bases from V and 3 bases from J; junction bases left unmatched: 4. This CDR3 has 15 amino acids. Germline loops: CDR1 SGHTA, CDR2 FQGNSA. CDR3 in DNA: TGTGCCAGCAGCGCCCGGACTAGCGGGGGCTACGAGCAGTACTTC. Amino acid sequence: CASSARTSGGYEQYF.

The genes are TRBV12-3 or TRBV12-4 and TRBJ2-7; D is unclear. The V gene lost 1 base and the J gene lost 5 bases, with 15 bases spanning the gap. The CDR3 has 15 residues. The CDR3 nucleotides are TGTGCCAGCAGTTTAGGTTCCAGGAAAGAACACGAGCAGTACTTC. Amino acid sequence: CASSLGSRKEHEQYF.

This clonotype occurred many times. The gene calls are TRBV6-2 or TRBV6-3 and TRBJ2-1, with 9 bases identical to TRBD1. The V segment lost 7 bases and the J segment 7 bases; nucleotides outside the gene matches: 8. The CDR3 is made up of 14 amino acids. CDR1 is MNHEY, CDR2 SVGEGT, per germline. CDR3 coding DNA: TGTGCCAGCACCGGGACAGGGAGTTGGAATGAGCAGTTCTTC. This codes for CASTGTGSWNEQFF.

This clonotype showed up just a few times. The chain uses TRBV28 and TRBJ2-3, with 9 bases aligning to TRBD2. Trimming took 5 bases from V and 2 from J; bases not matched to a gene: 2. This CDR3 has 14 amino acids. CDR1 MDHEN and CDR2 SYDVKM come from the germline V gene. The CDR3 DNA is TGTGCCAGCAGTGCTAGCGGGAACACAGATACGCAGTATTTT. This gives the protein CASSASGNTDTQYF. Together with reference TRBV28 and TRBJ2-3, the CDR3 gives the full variable domain: DVKVTQSSRYLVKRTGEKVFLECVQDMDHENMFWYRQDPGLGLRLIYFSYDVKMKEKGDIPEGYSVSREKKERFSLILESASTNQTSMYLCASSASGNTDTQYFGPGTRLTVL.

The genes are TRBV19 and TRBJ2-7; 8 bases align to TRBD1. Germline values: CDR1 LNHDA, CDR2 SQIVND (reference sequence). This CDR3 is built from 15 residues. The J segment lost 4 bases and the V segment lost 7 bases, leaving 12 bases of the junction unmatched. Here the CDR3 DNA reads TGTGCCAGTAACGCCGGATGGACAGGGCCTTACGAGCAGTACTTC. Translating it yields CASNAGWTGPYEQYF. The full variable domain, with the rest looked up from reference TRBV19 and TRBJ2-7, is DGGITQSPKYLFRKEGQNVTLSCEQNLNHDAMYWYRQDPGQGLRLIYYSQIVNDFQKGDIAEGYSVSREKKESFPLTVTSAQKNPTAFYLCASNAGWTGPYEQYFGPGTRLTVT.

This clonotype was observed a handful of times. V usage is TRBV2 and J usage is TRBJ2-3; possible D gene TRBD2, 7 bases. CDR1 and CDR2 (germline): SNHLY, FYNNEI. This CDR3 is built from 15 residues. V shed 11 bases and J shed 0 bases, with 18 bases lying between them. CDR3 sequence: CALVGGAASTDTQYF. The DNA for the CDR3 is TGTGCCCTAGTAGGGGGGGCCGCTAGCACAGATACGCAGTATTTT.

This clonotype was picked up a small number of times. The genes are TRBV7-6 and TRBJ2-7; D gene uncertain. Germline-derived CDR1 and CDR2 are SGHVS and FNYEAQ. Trimming pared 5 bases from V and 0 bases from J, leaving 8 bases between. The CDR3 is 13 amino acids. This CDR3 is CASSVLSSYEQYF. CDR3 nucleotide sequence: TGTGCCAGCAGCGTGCTGAGCTCCTACGAGCAGTACTTC.

The chain joins TRBV7-9 to TRBJ1-1; no firm D call. This CDR3 comprises 12 residues. Trimming removed 2 bases from V and 3 bases from J, with 4 bases in between. Germline V gene data show CDR1 as SEHNR and CDR2 as FQNEAQ (reference sequence). The CDR3 is CASSLSYTEAFF. CDR3 DNA: TGTGCCAGCAGCTTATCGTACACTGAAGCTTTCTTT.

The chain carries TRBV7-2 and TRBJ2-7; D is uncertain. Germline CDR1 is SGHTA and CDR2 is FQGNSA. Trimming removed 7 bases from V and 3 bases from J, with 22 bases in between. The CDR3 totals 16 residues. CDR3 nucleotide sequence: TGTGCCAGCACCCAATCGACCGCGTCGGCCTTCTACGAGCAGTACTTC. It codes for CASTQSTASAFYEQYF. The variable domain in full, with the rest retrieved from reference TRBV7-2 and TRBJ2-7, is GAGVSQSPSNKVTEKGKDVELRCDPISGHTALYWYRQSLGQGLEFLIYFQGNSAPDKSGLPSDRFSAERTGGSVSTLTIQRTQQEDSAVYLCASTQSTASAFYEQYFGPGTRLTVT.

CDR3 sequence reads: CASSQGPGLASGDEQFF. The CDR3 DNA reads as TGCGCCAGCAGCCAAGGCCCGGGACTAGCATCGGGCGATGAGCAGTTCTTC. The V and J genes are TRBV4-3 and TRBJ2-1; TRBD2 aligns across 9 bases. Unmatched junction bases numbered 12, after V lost 1 base and J lost 8 bases. Germline loops: CDR1 LGHNA, CDR2 YSLEER. The CDR3 contains 17 residues.

The chain combines TRBV7-2 with TRBJ2-1; TRBD2 matches 8 bases. Germline V lookup: CDR1 SGHTA, CDR2 FQGNSA. CDR3 length equals 15 residues. The junction had 4 bases not matched to a gene; V was cut back by 1 base and J by 5 bases. The CDR3 nucleotides are TGTGCCAGCAGCTTAGTCGGGACTAGGGACAATGAGCAGTTCTTC. Translated, it gives CASSLVGTRDNEQFF.

This clonotype has more than one count but fewer than ten. The chain has TRBV27 and TRBJ2-2; unclear D gene. Looked up from germline, CDR1 is MNHEY and CDR2 is SMNVEV (reference sequence). V lost 7 bases, J lost 0 bases, and 9 bases lay in between. The CDR3 spans 14 residues. For the CDR3, the DNA is TGTGCCAGCACTCCAGGTTCGAACACCGGGGAGCTGTTTTTT. It specifies CASTPGSNTGELFF.

This chain uses TRBV7-6 with TRBJ2-3; TRBD2 aligns across 13 bases. The V gene end was trimmed by 0 bases and the J gene end by 4 bases; junction bases not matched to a gene: 4. The CDR3 has 17 residues. Germline V lookup: CDR1 SGHVS, CDR2 FNYEAQ. The CDR3 DNA follows: TGTGCCAGCAGCTTAGCGGGACTAGCGGGACCCGCAGATACGCAGTATTTT. This codes for CASSLAGLAGPADTQYF.

This clonotype showed up many times. V gene TRBV7-9 combines with J gene TRBJ2-1, with D tentatively TRBD2 (5 bases). Per germline, CDR1 SEHNR and CDR2 FQNEAQ (reference sequence). The CDR3 has 12 residues. Trimming left V 5 bases short and J 7 bases short, with 9 bases between. The CDR3 spells CASSQSGNEQFF. Written as DNA, the CDR3 is TGTGCCAGCAGCCAATCGGGGAATGAGCAGTTCTTC.

This clonotype appeared a few times. V usage is TRBV11-1 and J usage is TRBJ2-1, with 11 bases fitting TRBD2. Looked up from germline, CDR1 is SGHAT and CDR2 is FQDESV (reference sequence). This CDR3 is 15 amino acids long. J was trimmed by 10 bases and V by 1 base; bases with no gene match: 6. In DNA form, the CDR3 reads TGTGCCAGCAGCTTAGGTAGCGGGGGGGTTAAGGAGCAGTTCTTC. Residues: CASSLGSGGVKEQFF.

V usage is TRBV13 and J usage is TRBJ1-6, with 8 bases that match TRBD1. This CDR3 is built from 15 residues. V shed 5 bases, J shed 9 bases, and the junction held 9 bases outside the gene matches. CDR1 and CDR2 from the germline V gene are PRHDT and FYEKMQ (reference sequence). The chain's CDR3 is CASSPPRQGTSPLHF. CDR3 nucleotide sequence: TGTGCCAGCAGCCCGCCGAGACAGGGGACTTCACCCCTCCACTTT.

In DNA, the CDR3 is TGTGCCAGCAGCTCGAGGGGGCTCTCTGGAAACACCATATATTTT. Its translation: CASSSRGLSGNTIYF. The chain carries TRBV7-6 and TRBJ1-3, with 7 bases matching TRBD1. The CDR3 has 15 amino acids. V trimming: 4 bases; J trimming: 0 bases; junction bases outside the gene matches: 3. Germline CDR1 reads SGHVS; CDR2 reads FNYEAQ.

The J gene is TRBJ1-2, the V gene TRBV7-2, with 8 bases fitting TRBD1. The ends lost 4 bases at V and 6 bases at J; junction bases unmatched: 7. The CDR3 has 14 amino acids. Germline V lookup: CDR1 SGHTA, CDR2 FQGNSA. CDR3 sequence reads: CASSSAAGGDGYTF. The DNA for the CDR3 is TGTGCCAGCAGCTCGGCAGCAGGGGGCGATGGCTACACCTTC.

This chain uses TRBV15 with TRBJ1-2; D perhaps matches TRBD1 (6 bases). CDR3 length: 16 residues. V was shortened by 0 bases and J by 2 bases, with 13 bases between the two germline ends. Per germline, CDR1 LNHNV and CDR2 YYDKDF (reference sequence). For the CDR3, the DNA is TGTGCCACCAGCAGAGAGCCGGGACACCTAAACTATGGCTACACCTTC. Translation gives CATSREPGHLNYGYTF.

This clonotype was seen a few times. This sequence joins TRBV7-2 and TRBJ2-3; 8 nucleotides align to TRBD2. Per germline, CDR1 SGHTA and CDR2 FQGNSA. J was trimmed by 5 bases and V by 2 bases; bases with no gene match: 6. The CDR3 totals 15 residues. The CDR3 bases are TGTGCCAGCAGCTTAAACGGGCTAGCGGGAGATACGCAGTATTTT. It translates to CASSLNGLAGDTQYF.

V usage is TRBV12-3 or TRBV12-4 and J usage is TRBJ2-1, with unresolved D. V lost 5 bases and J lost 0, with 11 bases in between. This CDR3 is built from 15 residues. As DNA, the CDR3 is TGTGCCAGCAGTCCCCCGGGTAGCTCCTACAATGAGCAGTTCTTC. Protein sequence: CASSPPGSSYNEQFF.

The chain is built from TRBV7-8 and TRBJ2-1; 8 bases are shared with TRBD2. Losses at the gene ends were 4 bases for V and 5 bases for J; bases not matched to a gene: 10. The CDR3 length is 16 residues. Looked up from germline, CDR1 is SGHVS and CDR2 is FQNEAQ. The CDR3 coding sequence is TGTGCCAGCAGCTCTGGGGCGGGACTAGGGAACAATGAGCAGTTCTTC. It translates to CASSSGAGLGNNEQFF.

V gene TRBV6-2 or TRBV6-3 combines with J gene TRBJ1-6, with 7 bases identical to TRBD1. J gave up 4 bases and V 10 bases, and 4 bases lay outside the gene matches. Germline V gene data show CDR1 as MNHEY and CDR2 as SVGEGT. The CDR3 covers 13 residues. For the CDR3, the DNA is TGTGCCACCCGGGACAGTTATAATTCACCCCTCCACTTT. Translating gives CATRDSYNSPLHF.

This clonotype occurred a few times. The chain joins TRBV4-3 to TRBJ1-1, with unresolved D. Looked up from germline, CDR1 is LGHNA and CDR2 is YSLEER. The CDR3 has 11 residues. V was clipped by 0 bases and J by 4 bases, with 0 bases between them. CDR3 loop: CASSQDTEAFF. CDR3 coding DNA: TGCGCCAGCAGCCAAGACACTGAAGCTTTCTTT.